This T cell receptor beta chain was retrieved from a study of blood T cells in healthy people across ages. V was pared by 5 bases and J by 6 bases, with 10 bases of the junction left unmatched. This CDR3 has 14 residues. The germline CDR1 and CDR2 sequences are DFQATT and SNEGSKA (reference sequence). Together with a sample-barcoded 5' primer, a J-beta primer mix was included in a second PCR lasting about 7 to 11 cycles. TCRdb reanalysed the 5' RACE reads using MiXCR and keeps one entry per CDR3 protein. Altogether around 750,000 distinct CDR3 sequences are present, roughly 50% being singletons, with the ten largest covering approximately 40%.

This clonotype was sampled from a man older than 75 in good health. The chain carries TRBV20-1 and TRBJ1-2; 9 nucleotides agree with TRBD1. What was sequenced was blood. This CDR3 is CSAFNRDRVDGYTF. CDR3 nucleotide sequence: TGCAGTGCTTTTAACCGGGACAGGGTGGATGGCTACACCTTC.